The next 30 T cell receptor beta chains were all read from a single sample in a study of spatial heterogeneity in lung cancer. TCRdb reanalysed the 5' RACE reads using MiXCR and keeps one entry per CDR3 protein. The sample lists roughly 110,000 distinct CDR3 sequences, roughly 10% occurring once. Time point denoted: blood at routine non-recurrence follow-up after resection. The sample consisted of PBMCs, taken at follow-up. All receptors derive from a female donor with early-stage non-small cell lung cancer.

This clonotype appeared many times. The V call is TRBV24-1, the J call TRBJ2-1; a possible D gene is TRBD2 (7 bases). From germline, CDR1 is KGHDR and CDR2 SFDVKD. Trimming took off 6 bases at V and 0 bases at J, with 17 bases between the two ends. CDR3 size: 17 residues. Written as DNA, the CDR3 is TGTGCCACCAGTCGTTCCGAGCGGGGACACTCCTACAATGAGCAGTTCTTC. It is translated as CATSRSERGHSYNEQFF.

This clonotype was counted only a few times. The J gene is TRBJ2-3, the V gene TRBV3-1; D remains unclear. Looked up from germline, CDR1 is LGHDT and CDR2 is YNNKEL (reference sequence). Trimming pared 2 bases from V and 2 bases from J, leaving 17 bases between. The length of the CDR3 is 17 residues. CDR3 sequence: CASSQRTIGSDTDTQYF. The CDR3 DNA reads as TGTGCCAGCAGCCAACGCACGATCGGAAGCGACACAGATACGCAGTATTTT.

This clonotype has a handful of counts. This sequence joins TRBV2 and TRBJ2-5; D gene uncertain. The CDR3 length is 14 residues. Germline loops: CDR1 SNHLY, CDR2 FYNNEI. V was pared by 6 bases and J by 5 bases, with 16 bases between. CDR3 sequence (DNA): TGTGCCAGCAGGGAATCCGGTATCGTCGAGACCCAGTACTTC. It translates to CASRESGIVETQYF.

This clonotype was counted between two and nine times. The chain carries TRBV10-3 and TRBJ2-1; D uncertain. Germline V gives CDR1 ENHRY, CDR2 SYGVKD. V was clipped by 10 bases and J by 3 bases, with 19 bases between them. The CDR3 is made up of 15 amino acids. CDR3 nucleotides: TGTGCCACGGCTGGCATGGAGACCCGCTACAATGAGCAGTTCTTC. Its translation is CATAGMETRYNEQFF.

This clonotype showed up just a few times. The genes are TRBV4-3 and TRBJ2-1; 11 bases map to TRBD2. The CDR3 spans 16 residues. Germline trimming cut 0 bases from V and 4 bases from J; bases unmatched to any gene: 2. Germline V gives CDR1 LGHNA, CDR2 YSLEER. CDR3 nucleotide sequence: TGCGCCAGCAGCCAAGATGGGACTAGCGGATACAATGAGCAGTTCTTC. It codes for CASSQDGTSGYNEQFF.

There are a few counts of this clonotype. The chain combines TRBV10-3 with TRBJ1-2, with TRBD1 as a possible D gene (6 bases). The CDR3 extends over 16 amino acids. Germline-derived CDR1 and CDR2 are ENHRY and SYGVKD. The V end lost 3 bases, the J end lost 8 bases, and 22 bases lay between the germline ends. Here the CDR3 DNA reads TGTGCCATCAGTGATGGGGGGCCGAGACGTACTCAGGGCTACACCTTC. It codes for CAISDGGPRRTQGYTF.

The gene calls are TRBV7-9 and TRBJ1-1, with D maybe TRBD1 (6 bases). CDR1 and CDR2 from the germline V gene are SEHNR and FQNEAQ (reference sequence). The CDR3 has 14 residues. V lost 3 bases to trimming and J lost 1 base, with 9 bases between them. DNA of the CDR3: TGTGCCAGCAGCTTGAGACAGGAGAACACTGAAGCTTTCTTT. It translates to CASSLRQENTEAFF.

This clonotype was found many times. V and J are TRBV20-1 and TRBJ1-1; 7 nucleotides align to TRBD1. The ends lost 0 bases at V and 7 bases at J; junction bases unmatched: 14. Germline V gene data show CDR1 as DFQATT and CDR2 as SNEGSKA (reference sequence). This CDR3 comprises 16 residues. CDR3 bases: TGCAGTGCTAGAGATGTGACAGGGAACGCGGTGGATGAAGCTTTCTTT. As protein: CSARDVTGNAVDEAFF.

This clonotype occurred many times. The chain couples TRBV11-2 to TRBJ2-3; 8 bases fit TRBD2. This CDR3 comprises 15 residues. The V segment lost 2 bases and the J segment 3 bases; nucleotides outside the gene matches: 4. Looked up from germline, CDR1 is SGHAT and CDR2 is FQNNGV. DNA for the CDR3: TGTGCCAGCAGCTTAACGGGAGGGCCTACAGATACGCAGTATTTT. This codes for CASSLTGGPTDTQYF.

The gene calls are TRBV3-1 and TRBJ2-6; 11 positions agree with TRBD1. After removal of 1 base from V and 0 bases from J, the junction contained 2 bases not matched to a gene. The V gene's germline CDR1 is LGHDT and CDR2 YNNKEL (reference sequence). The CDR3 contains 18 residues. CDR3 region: CASSQAGTGGSGANVLTF. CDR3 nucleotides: TGTGCCAGCAGCCAAGCCGGGACAGGGGGCTCTGGGGCCAACGTCCTGACTTTC. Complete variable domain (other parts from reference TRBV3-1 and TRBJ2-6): DTAVSQTPKYLVTQMGNDKSIKCEQNLGHDTMYWYKQDSKKFLKIMFSYNNKELIINETVPNRFSPKSPDKAHLNLHINSLELGDSAVYFCASSQAGTGGSGANVLTFGAGSRLTVL.

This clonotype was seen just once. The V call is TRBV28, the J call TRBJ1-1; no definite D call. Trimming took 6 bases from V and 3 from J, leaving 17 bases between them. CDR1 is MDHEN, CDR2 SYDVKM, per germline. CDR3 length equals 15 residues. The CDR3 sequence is CASRPPRSGYTEAFF. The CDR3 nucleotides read TGTGCCAGCAGGCCCCCCCGCAGCGGCTACACTGAAGCTTTCTTT.

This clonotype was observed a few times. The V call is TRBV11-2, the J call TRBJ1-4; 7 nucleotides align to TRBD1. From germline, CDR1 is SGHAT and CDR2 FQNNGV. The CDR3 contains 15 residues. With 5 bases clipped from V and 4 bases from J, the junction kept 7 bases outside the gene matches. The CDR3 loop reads CASSPRTGFNEKLFF. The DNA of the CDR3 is TGTGCCAGCAGCCCCCGGACAGGATTTAATGAAAAACTGTTTTTT.

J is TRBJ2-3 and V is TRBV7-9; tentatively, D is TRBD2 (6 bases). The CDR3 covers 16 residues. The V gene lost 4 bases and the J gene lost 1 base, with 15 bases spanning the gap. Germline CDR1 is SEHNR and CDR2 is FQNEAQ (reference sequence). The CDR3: CASSWGRRIGTDTQYF. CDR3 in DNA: TGTGCCAGCAGCTGGGGGAGGAGAATCGGCACAGATACGCAGTATTTT.

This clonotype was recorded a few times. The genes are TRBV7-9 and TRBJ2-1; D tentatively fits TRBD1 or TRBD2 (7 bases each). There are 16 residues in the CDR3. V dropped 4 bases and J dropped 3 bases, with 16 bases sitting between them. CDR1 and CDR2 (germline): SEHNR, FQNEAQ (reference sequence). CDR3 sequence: CASSSGGTANYNEQFF. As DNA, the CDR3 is TGTGCCAGCAGCTCCGGGGGGACAGCAAACTACAATGAGCAGTTCTTC.

In DNA, the CDR3 is TGTGCCAGCACATCCGGGACAGGGCCTCAGCCCCAGCATTTT. It encodes CASTSGTGPQPQHF. The chain combines TRBV6-2 or TRBV6-3 with TRBJ1-5; TRBD1 agrees at 9 bases. V lost 7 bases and J lost 6; bases outside the gene matches: 7. The CDR3 is made up of 14 amino acids. Germline loops: CDR1 MNHEY, CDR2 SVGEGT.

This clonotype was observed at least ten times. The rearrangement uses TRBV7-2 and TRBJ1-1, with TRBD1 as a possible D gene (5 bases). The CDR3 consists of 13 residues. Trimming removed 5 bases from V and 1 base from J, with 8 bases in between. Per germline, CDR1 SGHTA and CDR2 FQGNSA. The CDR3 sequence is CASSTGQNTEAFF. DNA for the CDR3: TGTGCCAGCAGCACCGGACAGAACACTGAAGCTTTCTTT.

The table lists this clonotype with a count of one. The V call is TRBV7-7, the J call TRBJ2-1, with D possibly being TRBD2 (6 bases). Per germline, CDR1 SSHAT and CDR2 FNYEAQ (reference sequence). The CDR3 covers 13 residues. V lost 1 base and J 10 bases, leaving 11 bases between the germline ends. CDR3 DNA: TGTGCCAGCAGCTTAGAATTCGGGAGAGAGCAGTTCTTC. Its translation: CASSLEFGREQFF.

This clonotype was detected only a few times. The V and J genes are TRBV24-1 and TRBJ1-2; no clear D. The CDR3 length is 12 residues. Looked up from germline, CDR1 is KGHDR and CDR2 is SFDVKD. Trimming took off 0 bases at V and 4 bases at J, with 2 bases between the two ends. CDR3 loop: CATSDLLYGYTF. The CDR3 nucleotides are TGTGCCACCAGTGATTTGCTCTATGGCTACACCTTC.

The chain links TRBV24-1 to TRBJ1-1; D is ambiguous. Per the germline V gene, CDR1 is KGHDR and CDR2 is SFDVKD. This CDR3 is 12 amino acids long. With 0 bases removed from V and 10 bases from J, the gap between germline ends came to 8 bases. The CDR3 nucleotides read TGTGCCACCAGTGATTTGAGCGGCGCAGCTTTCTTT. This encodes CATSDLSGAAFF.

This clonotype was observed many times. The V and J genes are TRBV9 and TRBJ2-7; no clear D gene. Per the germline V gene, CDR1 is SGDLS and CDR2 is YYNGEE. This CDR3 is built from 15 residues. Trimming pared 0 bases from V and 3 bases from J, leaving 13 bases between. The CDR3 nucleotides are TGTGCCAGCAGCGTAGGTCTACCACTAAGCTACGAGCAGTACTTC. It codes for CASSVGLPLSYEQYF.

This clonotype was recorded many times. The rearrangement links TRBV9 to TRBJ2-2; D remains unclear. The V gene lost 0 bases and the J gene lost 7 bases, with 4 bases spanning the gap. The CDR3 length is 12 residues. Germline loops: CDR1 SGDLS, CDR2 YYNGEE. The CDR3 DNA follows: TGTGCCAGCAGCGTAGTGGACGGGGAGCTGTTTTTT. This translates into CASSVVDGELFF.

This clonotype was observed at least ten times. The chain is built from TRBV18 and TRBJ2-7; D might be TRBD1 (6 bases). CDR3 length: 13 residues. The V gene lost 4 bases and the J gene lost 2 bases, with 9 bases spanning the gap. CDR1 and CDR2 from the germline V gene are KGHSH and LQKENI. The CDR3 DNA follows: TGTGCCAGCTCACTCCGGGACACCTACGAGCAGTACTTC. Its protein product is CASSLRDTYEQYF.

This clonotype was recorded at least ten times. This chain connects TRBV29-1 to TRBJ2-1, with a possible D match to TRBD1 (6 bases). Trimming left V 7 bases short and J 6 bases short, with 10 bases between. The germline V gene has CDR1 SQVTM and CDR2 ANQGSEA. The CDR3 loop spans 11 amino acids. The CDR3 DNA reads TGCAGCGGGACAGACCCCAATGAGCAGTTCTTC. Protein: CSGTDPNEQFF.

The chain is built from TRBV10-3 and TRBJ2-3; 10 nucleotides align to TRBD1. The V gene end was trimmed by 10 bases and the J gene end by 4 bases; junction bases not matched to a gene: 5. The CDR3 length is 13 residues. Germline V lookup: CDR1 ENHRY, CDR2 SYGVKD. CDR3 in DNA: TGTGCCACCCTGGGACAGGGGTCAGATACGCAGTATTTT. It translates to CATLGQGSDTQYF.

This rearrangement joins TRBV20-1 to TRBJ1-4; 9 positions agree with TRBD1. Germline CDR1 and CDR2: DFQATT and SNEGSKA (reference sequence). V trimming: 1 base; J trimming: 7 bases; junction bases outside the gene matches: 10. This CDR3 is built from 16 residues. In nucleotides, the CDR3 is TGCAGTGCTAGAGGGGGACAGGGCGTTTCGGGTGAAAAACTGTTTTTT. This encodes CSARGGQGVSGEKLFF.

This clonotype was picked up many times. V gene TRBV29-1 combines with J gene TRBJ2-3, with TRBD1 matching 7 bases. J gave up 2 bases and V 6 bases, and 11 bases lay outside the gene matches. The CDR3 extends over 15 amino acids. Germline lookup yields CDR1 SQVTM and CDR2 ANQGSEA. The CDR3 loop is CSVKEAGGNTDTQYF. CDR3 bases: TGCAGCGTGAAAGAGGCAGGGGGAAACACAGATACGCAGTATTTT.

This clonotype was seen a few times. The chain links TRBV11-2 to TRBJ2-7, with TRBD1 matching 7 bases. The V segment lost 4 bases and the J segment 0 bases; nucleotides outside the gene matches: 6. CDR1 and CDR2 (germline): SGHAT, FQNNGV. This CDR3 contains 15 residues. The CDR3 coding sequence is TGTGCCAGCAGCTCACCAGGGGGTAGCTCCTACGAGCAGTACTTC. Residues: CASSSPGGSSYEQYF.

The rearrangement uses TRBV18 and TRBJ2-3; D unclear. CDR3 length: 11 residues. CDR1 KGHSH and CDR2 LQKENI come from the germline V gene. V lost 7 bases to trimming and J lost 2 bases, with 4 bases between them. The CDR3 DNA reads TGTGCCAGCTTAAACACAGATACGCAGTATTTT. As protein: CASLNTDTQYF.

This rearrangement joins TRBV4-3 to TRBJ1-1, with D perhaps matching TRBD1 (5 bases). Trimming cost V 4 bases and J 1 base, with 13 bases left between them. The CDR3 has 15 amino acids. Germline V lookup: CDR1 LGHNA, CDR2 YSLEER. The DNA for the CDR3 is TGCGCCAGCAGCCCGGAGGGGTTCCGGAACACTGAAGCTTTCTTT. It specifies CASSPEGFRNTEAFF.

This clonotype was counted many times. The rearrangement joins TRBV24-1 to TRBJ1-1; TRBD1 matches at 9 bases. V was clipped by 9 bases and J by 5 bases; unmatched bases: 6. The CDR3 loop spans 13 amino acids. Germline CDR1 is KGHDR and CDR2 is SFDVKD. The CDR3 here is CATQGQGKTEAFF. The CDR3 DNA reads TGTGCCACCCAAGGACAGGGGAAGACTGAAGCTTTCTTT.